This is a list of T cell receptor beta chains from one sample in a study of T cells after yellow fever vaccination. TCRdb independently ran MiXCR on the 5' RACE reads; one entry per CDR3 protein. The table shows hundreds of thousands of distinct CDR3 sequences, with 9% to 15% occurring only once. The sequencing used PBMCs, collected on the day of the yellow fever booster vaccination. These receptors were obtained from a man under 40 who received the YFV17D yellow fever vaccine. Each CDR3 is given with its conserved first and last residue. The D gene is left open where the match is weak. Size values are once, few and many counts, or a class for expanded clones, and some rows have none.

D	size	J	V	CDR3	DNA
TRBD2	-	TRBJ2-3	TRBV7-9	CASSDRTSPDTQYF	TGTGCCAGCAGCGATAGGACTAGCCCAGATACGCAGTATTTT
TRBD2	once	TRBJ2-1	TRBV20-1	CCARDPLGAGEYNEQFF	TGCTGTGCTAGAGATCCCCTGGGAGCGGGGGAATACAATGAGCAGTTCTTC
TRBD2	many	TRBJ2-1	TRBV5-1	CASSPGGAGGSYNEQFF	TGCGCCAGCAGCCCCGGAGGAGCGGGAGGGTCCTACAATGAGCAGTTCTTC
TRBD1	-	TRBJ1-1	TRBV2	CASGTGTATFF	TGTGCCAGCGGAACCGGGACAGCAACTTTCTTT
-	many	TRBJ2-3	TRBV18	CASSPWGADTQYF	TGTGCCAGCTCACCATGGGGCGCAGATACGCAGTATTTT
-	few	TRBJ2-1	TRBV25-1	CASRQYSYNEQFF	TGTGCCAGCAGACAGTACTCCTACAATGAGCAGTTCTTC
-	-	TRBJ2-3	TRBV29-1	CSTLLADKNTDTQYF	TGCAGCACCCTCCTCGCGGACAAAAACACAGATACGCAGTATTTT
TRBD1	few	TRBJ2-3	TRBV6-2/TRBV6-3	CASSYPFGEGAVDTQYF	TGTGCCAGCAGTTATCCATTCGGAGAGGGGGCGGTAGATACGCAGTATTTT
-	-	TRBJ1-1	TRBV25-1	CASRVDLNTEAFF	TGTGCCAGCAGAGTTGACCTCAACACTGAAGCTTTCTTT
TRBD1	few	TRBJ2-5	TRBV6-5	CASSYRDRGRLGETQYF	TGTGCCAGCAGTTACCGGGACAGGGGGCGTTTGGGAGAGACCCAGTACTTC
-	few	TRBJ2-1	TRBV7-2	CASSKQTGSSYNEQFF	TGTGCCAGCAGCAAACAGACAGGAAGCTCCTACAATGAGCAGTTCTTC
-	few	TRBJ1-1	TRBV6-1	CASHPWGAAEAFF	TGTGCCAGCCATCCATGGGGGGCCGCTGAAGCTTTCTTT
TRBD1	-	TRBJ2-5	TRBV27	CASSLGTDEETQYF	TGTGCCAGCAGTTTGGGGACAGATGAAGAGACCCAGTACTTC
-	many	TRBJ1-5	TRBV24-1	CATSDPGAGQPQHF	TGTGCCACCAGTGACCCGGGGGCGGGACAGCCCCAGCATTTT
-	many	TRBJ2-7	TRBV7-9	CASSLAGVGEQYF	TGTGCCAGCAGCTTAGCCGGGGTGGGCGAGCAGTACTTC
TRBD1	few	TRBJ1-1	TRBV7-9	CASRPRTGGLTEAFF	TGTGCCAGCAGACCCCGGACAGGGGGCTTGACTGAAGCTTTCTTT
-	-	TRBJ2-3	TRBV7-2	CASSPPRHTQYF	TGTGCCAGCAGCCCCCCCCGCCATACGCAGTATTTT
TRBD2	few	TRBJ2-1	TRBV7-2	CASSAQGLAGAVEQFF	TGTGCCAGCAGCGCCCAGGGACTAGCGGGAGCCGTTGAGCAGTTCTTC
TRBD2	many	TRBJ2-1	TRBV10-3	CAISELAGYNEQFF	TGTGCCATCAGTGAACTAGCGGGTTACAATGAGCAGTTCTTC
-	-	TRBJ2-7	TRBV12-5	CASGFSRADYEQYF	TGTGCTAGTGGTTTCTCCAGGGCAGACTACGAGCAGTACTTC
-	-	TRBJ2-3	TRBV7-6	CASSRLPSTDTQYF	TGTGCCAGCAGCCGACTACCAAGCACAGATACGCAGTATTTT
-	-	TRBJ2-6	TRBV30	CAWRGQPSGANVLTF	TGTGCCTGGCGTGGACAGCCCTCTGGGGCCAACGTCCTGACTTTC
TRBD1	few	TRBJ1-1	TRBV10-3	CAYRGRQDTEAFF	TGTGCCTACAGGGGCAGGCAGGACACTGAAGCTTTCTTT
-	-	TRBJ2-7	TRBV25-1	CASSVGVGSSRGEQYF	TGTGCCAGCAGTGTAGGCGTGGGGAGTTCCCGGGGCGAGCAGTACTTC
-	few	TRBJ2-4	TRBV28	CASSSTGKANIQYF	TGTGCCAGCAGTTCAACCGGGAAGGCAAACATTCAGTACTTC
-	-	TRBJ1-4	TRBV3-1	CASTPSVATNEKLFF	TGTGCCAGCACCCCCTCTGTTGCAACTAATGAAAAACTGTTTTTT
TRBD2	few	TRBJ2-5	TRBV7-9	CASSLTTGGGETQYF	TGTGCCAGCAGCTTAACCACGGGAGGCGGGGAGACCCAGTACTTC
TRBD2	few	TRBJ2-5	TRBV27	CASSASWTSGRLRETQYF	TGTGCCAGCAGTGCCTCATGGACTAGCGGGAGATTGAGGGAGACCCAGTACTTC
TRBD1	few	TRBJ2-6	TRBV29-1	CSVIGQGGSSGANVLTF	TGCAGCGTTATAGGACAGGGGGGTTCCTCTGGGGCCAACGTCCTGACTTTC
-	few	TRBJ2-7	TRBV18	CASSSAGGEQYF	TGTGCCAGCTCATCAGCCGGGGGCGAGCAGTACTTC
-	many	TRBJ2-3	TRBV15	CATSRGGKRVYTQYF	TGTGCCACCAGCAGAGGTGGTAAGAGGGTATATACGCAGTATTTT
-	few	TRBJ2-1	TRBV2	CAGDEDRTYNEQFF	TGTGCCGGAGACGAGGACCGAACCTACAATGAGCAGTTCTTC
-	-	TRBJ1-1	TRBV7-9	CASSNDAMAEAFF	TGTGCCAGCAGCAATGACGCCATGGCGGAAGCTTTCTTT
TRBD1	many	TRBJ2-5	TRBV7-2	CASSSPPGGETQYF	TGTGCCAGCAGCTCGCCCCCAGGGGGAGAGACCCAGTACTTC
TRBD2	-	TRBJ2-1	TRBV19	CASSLIAGTYNEQFF	TGTGCCAGTAGTCTTATAGCGGGCACCTACAATGAGCAGTTCTTC
TRBD1	-	TRBJ2-2	TRBV10-3	CAISHDRDTGELFF	TGTGCCATCAGTCATGACAGGGACACCGGGGAGCTGTTTTTT
TRBD2	few	TRBJ2-1	TRBV20-1	CSARSRTSGTSYNEQFF	TGCAGTGCTCGTAGTCGGACTAGCGGGACCTCCTACAATGAGCAGTTCTTC
-	few	TRBJ2-5	TRBV5-1	CASGTGTQETQYF	TGCGCCAGCGGAACGGGGACCCAAGAGACCCAGTACTTC
-	-	TRBJ2-7	TRBV28	CASTGSNEQYF	TGTGCCAGCACGGGTTCTAACGAGCAGTACTTC
TRBD1	few	TRBJ2-3	TRBV5-1	CASTQDRGDTDTQYF	TGCGCCAGCACCCAAGACAGGGGAGACACAGATACGCAGTATTTT
-	few	TRBJ2-7	TRBV6-5	CASSYPPVRETYEQYF	TGTGCCAGCAGTTACCCCCCGGTACGGGAGACTTACGAGCAGTACTTC
TRBD1	many	TRBJ1-2	TRBV4-3	CASSHRDRDYGYTF	TGCGCCAGCAGCCACCGGGACAGGGACTATGGCTACACCTTC
TRBD2	few	TRBJ2-1	TRBV7-2	CASSLTSGSSEQFF	TGTGCCAGCAGCTTAACTAGCGGGAGTAGTGAGCAGTTCTTC
TRBD2	few	TRBJ2-3	TRBV3-1	CASSQGETSGRGDTQYF	TGTGCCAGCAGCCAAGGAGAAACTAGCGGCCGGGGAGATACGCAGTATTTT
TRBD2	-	TRBJ2-3	TRBV10-3	CAISETLAGGADTQYF	TGTGCCATCAGTGAGACACTAGCGGGAGGAGCAGATACGCAGTATTTT
-	many	TRBJ2-5	TRBV12-3/TRBV12-4	CASSKALGETQYF	TGTGCCAGCAGTAAGGCGCTTGGGGAGACCCAGTACTTC
-	many	TRBJ2-2	TRBV6-2/TRBV6-3	CASSSGWGADQNTGELFF	TGTGCCAGCAGCTCCGGTTGGGGCGCGGATCAGAACACCGGGGAGCTGTTTTTT
-	few	TRBJ2-1	TRBV11-2	CASSLNLAVPGEAYNEQFF	TGTGCCAGCAGCTTAAACCTAGCGGTCCCAGGGGAGGCCTACAATGAGCAGTTCTTC
TRBD2	-	TRBJ2-7	TRBV5-8	CASSFPGLAGGNYEQYF	TGTGCCAGCAGCTTCCCAGGACTAGCGGGAGGGAACTACGAGCAGTACTTC
TRBD2	few	TRBJ2-1	TRBV6-2/TRBV6-3	CASSPGLAGGPMGNEQFF	TGTGCCAGCAGCCCAGGACTAGCGGGAGGGCCAATGGGGAATGAGCAGTTCTTC
-	few	TRBJ2-7	TRBV5-4	CASSFALEGDEQYF	TGTGCCAGCAGCTTTGCGTTAGAGGGGGACGAGCAGTACTTC
-	-	TRBJ1-5	TRBV27	CASSPAVWQQNQPQHF	TGTGCCAGCAGTCCAGCCGTTTGGCAGCAAAATCAGCCCCAGCATTTT
-	-	TRBJ2-3	TRBV7-2	CASSQTGTAYTQYF	TGTGCCAGCAGCCAAACCGGGACTGCATATACGCAGTATTTT
TRBD1	-	TRBJ2-4	TRBV20-1	CSARETGVAKNIQYF	TGCAGTGCTAGGGAGACAGGGGTGGCCAAAAACATTCAGTACTTC
-	-	TRBJ2-5	TRBV2	CASSGLQRAQETQYF	TGTGCCAGCAGTGGATTACAGCGGGCCCAAGAGACCCAGTACTTC
-	-	TRBJ2-3	TRBV6-5	CASSYSAGPADTQYF	TGTGCCAGCAGTTACTCCGCAGGGCCGGCAGATACGCAGTATTTT